Each of the 25 T cell receptor beta chains below was sequenced from the same sample in a study of blood T cell repertoires in COVID-19. Sequenced by immunoSEQ multiplex PCR; TCRdb stores in-frame clones only, minus some. The profile shows around 270,000 clones, roughly nine tenths of them singletons. Sequencing was carried out using peripheral blood. Source of these receptors: a man aged 60 to 69 who had recovered from COVID-19.

The V call is TRBV29-1, the J call TRBJ1-2; D ambiguous. With 3 bases removed from V and 0 bases from J, the gap between germline ends came to 8 bases. The CDR3 extends over 13 amino acids. Germline CDR1 SQVTM, CDR2 ANQGSEA. The DNA of the CDR3 is TGCAGCGTTGAGACGGACTCTAACTATGGCTACACCTTC. Its protein product is CSVETDSNYGYTF.

The chain joins TRBV11-2 to TRBJ2-5, with 10 bases matching TRBD1. V lost 0 bases to trimming and J lost 5 bases; unmatched junction nucleotides: 9. Germline V lookup: CDR1 SGHAT, CDR2 FQNNGV. The length of the CDR3 is 17 residues. CDR3 loop: CASSLDYMDRGYETQYF. Here the CDR3 DNA reads TGTGCCAGCAGCTTAGATTATATGGACAGGGGGTACGAGACCCAGTACTTC.

The chain joins TRBV9 to TRBJ2-1; TRBD1 aligns across 11 bases. The CDR3 contains 16 residues. Trimming removed 3 bases from V and 5 bases from J; junction bases left unmatched: 7. In germline, CDR1 is SGDLS, CDR2 YYNGEE. The CDR3 DNA is TGTGCCAGCAGCGGCCGGGGACAGGGGGGGCACAATGAGCAGTTCTTC. Protein sequence: CASSGRGQGGHNEQFF.

DNA for the CDR3: TGTGCCAGCAGTGAATGGGACAGGGTCGCCTCCATTTATGGCTACACCTTC. It encodes CASSEWDRVASIYGYTF. The rearrangement links TRBV2 to TRBJ1-2; TRBD1 matches 9 bases. V shed 2 bases, J shed 5 bases, and the junction held 12 bases outside the gene matches. This CDR3 has 17 amino acids. The V gene's germline CDR1 is SNHLY and CDR2 FYNNEI.

The CDR3 bases are TGTGCCAGCAGTTTATCGGCCAGGGGGGCCTCTTATGAAAAACTGTTTTTT. Encoded protein: CASSLSARGASYEKLFF. The chain is built from TRBV27 and TRBJ1-4; 7 bases map to TRBD1. J gave up 6 bases and V 0 bases, and 10 bases lay outside the gene matches. Germline V lookup: CDR1 MNHEY, CDR2 SMNVEV (reference sequence). CDR3 length: 17 residues.

V gene TRBV6-2 or TRBV6-3 combines with J gene TRBJ2-5; TRBD2 agrees at 7 bases. The germline CDR1 and CDR2 sequences are MNHEY and SVGEGT. The CDR3 has 17 amino acids. The V gene end was trimmed by 7 bases and the J gene end by 2 bases; junction bases not matched to a gene: 16. The DNA of the CDR3 is TGTGCCAGCACCCCCTTAGGCACTAGCGTTTATCAAGAGACCCAGTACTTC. It encodes CASTPLGTSVYQETQYF.

This sequence joins TRBV14 and TRBJ1-3; a weak D match, TRBD1 (5 bases). Germline values: CDR1 SGHDN, CDR2 FVKESK. Trimming removed 1 base from V and 2 bases from J, with 12 bases in between. This CDR3 region has 16 residues. CDR3 bases: TGTGCCAGCAGCCAAGGACAGTCCCTCCCTGGAAACACCATATATTTT. Amino acids: CASSQGQSLPGNTIYF.

V is TRBV7-2 and J is TRBJ2-7; 9 bases match TRBD2. J was trimmed by 7 bases and V by 3 bases; bases with no gene match: 10. Germline V CDR1 and CDR2: SGHTA, FQGNSA. This CDR3 is 15 amino acids long. The CDR3 here is CASSFSSAGGSEQYF. For the CDR3, the DNA is TGTGCCAGCAGCTTCTCCTCGGCGGGGGGGAGTGAGCAGTACTTC.

The CDR3 loop is CASSIQSDSMNTEAFF. Written as DNA, the CDR3 is TGCGCCAGCAGTATACAATCGGACAGTATGAACACTGAAGCTTTCTTT. The gene calls are TRBV5-1 and TRBJ1-1, with D possibly being TRBD1 (6 bases). The length of the CDR3 is 16 residues. V was shortened by 5 bases and J by 0 bases, with 17 bases between the two germline ends. Germline CDR1 SGHRS, CDR2 YFSETQ.

In its sample, this clone was seen a few times. V is TRBV27 and J is TRBJ2-5, with D maybe TRBD2 (6 bases). CDR1 MNHEY and CDR2 SMNVEV come from the germline V gene (reference sequence). Trimming left V 8 bases short and J 3 bases short, with 16 bases between. This CDR3 region has 14 residues. CDR3 residues: CASGIRRGEETQYF. CDR3 nucleotides: TGTGCCAGCGGGATTAGGCGGGGAGAAGAGACCCAGTACTTC.

The chain uses TRBV19 and TRBJ2-7, with TRBD1 matching over 11 bases. The germline gives CDR1 LNHDA, CDR2 SQIVND (reference sequence). The CDR3 has 14 residues. Losses at the gene ends were 5 bases for V and 7 bases for J; bases not matched to a gene: 7. The CDR3 DNA sequence: TGTGCCAGTAGTTTCGGACAGGGGGCAGAGGAGCAGTACTTC. Its protein is CASSFGQGAEEQYF.

The table lists this clone with many counts. V gene TRBV2 combines with J gene TRBJ2-3, with 7 bases lining up with TRBD2. Trimming cost V 4 bases and J 0 bases; bases outside gene matches: 7. This CDR3 is 16 amino acids long. Germline V CDR1 and CDR2: SNHLY, FYNNEI. The CDR3 is CASSGLGLGSTDTQYF. The CDR3 DNA reads as TGTGCCAGCAGTGGATTAGGACTAGGAAGCACAGATACGCAGTATTTT.

This clone appeared once. The genes are TRBV24-1 and TRBJ1-5, with D perhaps matching TRBD1 (5 bases). This CDR3 is built from 18 residues. Germline CDR1 and CDR2: KGHDR and SFDVKD. CDR3 amino acids: CAKHGSQGKILSNQPQHF. CDR3 bases: TGTGCAAAACACGGAAGTCAGGGAAAAATCCTTAGCAATCAGCCCCAGCATTTT.

The rearrangement links TRBV7-2 to TRBJ1-5; 10 nucleotides align to TRBD1. Germline V gene lookup returns CDR1 SGHTA and CDR2 FQGNSA. V was clipped by 5 bases and J by 0 bases; unmatched bases: 10. The CDR3 totals 18 residues. The CDR3 coding sequence is TGTGCCAGCAGCATCCTTCCGGGACAGGGGTTTAGCAATCAGCCCCAGCATTTT. Its translation is CASSILPGQGFSNQPQHF.

V gene TRBV9 combines with J gene TRBJ2-3; TRBD2 is a possible D gene (6 bases). The CDR3 totals 12 residues. CDR1 and CDR2 from the germline V gene are SGDLS and YYNGEE. V shed 2 bases and J shed 11 bases, with 12 bases lying between them. The CDR3 here is CASSVFEGGQYF. CDR3 bases: TGTGCCAGCAGCGTTTTTGAGGGAGGGCAGTATTTT.

This clone showed up just once. The chain is built from TRBV3-1 (or the pseudogene TRBV3-2) and TRBJ2-7; D may be TRBD2 (6 bases). Germline V lookup: CDR1 LGHDT, CDR2 YNNKEL (reference sequence). Trimming stripped 4 bases from V and 3 bases from J, with 10 bases between. The CDR3 is made up of 13 amino acids. CDR3 amino acids: CASSRGVSYEQYF. CDR3 in DNA: TGTGCCAGCAGCCGGGGGGTTAGCTACGAGCAGTACTTC.

The chain uses TRBV12-3 or TRBV12-4 and TRBJ2-3, with 8 bases identical to TRBD2. The V gene end was trimmed by 10 bases and the J gene end by 2 bases; junction bases not matched to a gene: 5. The CDR3 has 13 amino acids. The CDR3 nucleotides are TGTGCCACCGGGGGGGCGAACACAGATACGCAGTATTTT. As protein: CATGGANTDTQYF.

The gene calls are TRBV9 and TRBJ2-5; TRBD2 matches at 11 bases. Germline CDR1 reads SGDLS; CDR2 reads YYNGEE. The V and J ends lost 0 bases and 5 bases, in that order; junction bases with no gene match: 9. This CDR3 spans 17 amino acids. CDR3 DNA: TGTGCCAGCAGCGTAGGTGGATTAGCGGGGGGGTTGGAGACCCAGTACTTC. It yields the protein CASSVGGLAGGLETQYF.

This chain joins TRBV10-3 and TRBJ2-7; the D gene is possibly TRBD2 (5 bases). Trimming took off 6 bases at V and 0 bases at J, with 12 bases between the two ends. Germline CDR1 and CDR2: ENHRY and SYGVKD. The CDR3 runs to 14 residues. The chain's CDR3 is CAIRGLGSSYEQYF. The CDR3 nucleotides are TGTGCCATCAGGGGTTTGGGGAGCTCCTACGAGCAGTACTTC.

The chain carries TRBV30 and TRBJ1-3; 12 bases are shared with TRBD1. CDR3 length: 15 amino acids. V shed 3 bases and J 2 bases; nucleotides not matched to a gene: 2. Germline CDR1 reads GTSNPN; CDR2 reads SVGIG (reference sequence). This chain's CDR3 is CAWRRDRGPGNTIYF. Written as DNA, the CDR3 is TGTGCCTGGAGGCGGGACAGGGGGCCTGGAAACACCATATATTTT.

This chain links TRBV7-2 with TRBJ2-7; 7 bases align to TRBD1. The CDR3 runs to 13 residues. V shed 0 bases and J 4 bases; nucleotides not matched to a gene: 0. Germline CDR1 and CDR2: SGHTA and FQGNSA. The CDR3 DNA is TGTGCCAGCAGCTTAGCGGACAGGTACGAGCAGTACTTC. It codes for CASSLADRYEQYF. The whole variable domain, filled in from reference TRBV7-2 and TRBJ2-7, reads GAGVSQSPSNKVTEKGKDVELRCDPISGHTALYWYRQSLGQGLEFLIYFQGNSAPDKSGLPSDRFSAERTGGSVSTLTIQRTQQEDSAVYLCASSLADRYEQYFGPGTRLTVT.

V gene TRBV5-4 combines with J gene TRBJ2-7, with 9 bases lining up with TRBD1. The CDR3 runs 14 residues. J lost 3 bases, V lost 4 bases, and 5 bases had no gene match. CDR1 is SGHNT and CDR2 is YYREEE in the germline V gene (reference sequence). CDR3 in amino acids: CASSPGTGLYEQYF. In DNA form, the CDR3 reads TGTGCCAGCAGCCCCGGGACAGGGCTCTACGAGCAGTACTTC.

This chain's CDR3 is CASSSAGTGNSPLHF. DNA of the CDR3: TGTGCCAGTAGTTCCGCCGGGACAGGGAATTCACCCCTCCACTTT. The gene calls are TRBV19 and TRBJ1-6; 9 bases are shared with TRBD1. This CDR3 has 15 amino acids. The germline V gene has CDR1 LNHDA and CDR2 SQIVND (reference sequence). V gave up 5 bases and J gave up 7 bases; unmatched junction bases: 6.

The chain recombines TRBV20-1 with TRBJ1-2; D is ambiguous. Trimming took off 3 bases at V and 7 bases at J, with 9 bases between the two ends. This CDR3 is built from 11 residues. Per germline, CDR1 DFQATT and CDR2 SNEGSKA (reference sequence). CDR3 region: CSASPGSGYTF. The CDR3 DNA is TGCAGTGCTAGCCCCGGGAGTGGCTACACCTTC.

The chain combines TRBV5-1 with TRBJ1-1; perhaps TRBD1 as D (6 bases). Trimming removed 4 bases from V and 3 bases from J, with 13 bases in between. Germline-derived CDR1 and CDR2 are SGHRS and YFSETQ. There are 14 residues in the CDR3. CDR3 loop: CASSLETGYTEAFF. The DNA of the CDR3 is TGCGCCAGCAGCCTGGAGACAGGCTACACTGAAGCTTTCTTT.